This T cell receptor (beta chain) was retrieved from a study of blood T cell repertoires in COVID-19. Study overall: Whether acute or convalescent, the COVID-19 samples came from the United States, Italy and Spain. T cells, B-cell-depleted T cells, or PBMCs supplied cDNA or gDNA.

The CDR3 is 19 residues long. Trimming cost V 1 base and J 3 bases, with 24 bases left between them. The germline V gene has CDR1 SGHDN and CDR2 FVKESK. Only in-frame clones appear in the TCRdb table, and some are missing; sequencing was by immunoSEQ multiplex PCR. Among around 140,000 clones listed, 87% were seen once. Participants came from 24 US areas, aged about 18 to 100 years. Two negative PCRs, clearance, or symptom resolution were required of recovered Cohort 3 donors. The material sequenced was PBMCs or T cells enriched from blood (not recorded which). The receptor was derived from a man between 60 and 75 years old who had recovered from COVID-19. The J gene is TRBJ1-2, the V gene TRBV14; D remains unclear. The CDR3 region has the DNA TGTGCCAGCAGCCAAGGTGTCATCGGGAGGCCGCTGCTTGACTATGGCTACACCTTC. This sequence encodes CASSQGVIGRPLLDYGYTF.